The 5 T cell receptor beta chains presented below share a single source sample, sequenced in a study of blood T cells in healthy people across ages. Using a J-beta primer mix together with a sample-barcoded 5' primer, a second PCR was run for about 6 to 12 cycles. TCRdb re-called the 5' RACE reads with MiXCR, one entry per CDR3 protein. Among hundreds of thousands of distinct CDR3 sequences, about 30% were seen once, and the ten largest hold approximately 14%. Sequencing was done on a sample of blood. Every receptor here comes from a woman over 75 in good health.

The chain joins TRBV6-5 to TRBJ2-5; 10 bases map to TRBD1. CDR1 and CDR2 from the germline V gene are MNHEY and SVGAGI. The CDR3 covers 16 residues. V shed 0 bases, J shed 11 bases, and the junction held 12 bases outside the gene matches. The CDR3 DNA sequence: TGTGCCAGCAGTTACTCTCCGGGACAGGGGTCCAATGAGCAGTACTTC. It yields the protein CASSYSPGQGSNEQYF.

This chain connects TRBV2 to TRBJ2-3; 8 nucleotides match TRBD1. V was clipped by 3 bases and J by 1 base; unmatched bases: 9. This CDR3 spans 17 amino acids. Germline loops: CDR1 SNHLY, CDR2 FYNNEI. This CDR3 reads CASSDVGQGARTDTQYF. The DNA of the CDR3 is TGTGCCAGCAGTGACGTGGGGCAGGGGGCACGCACAGATACGCAGTATTTT.

The rearrangement uses TRBV7-9 and TRBJ2-1; 8 bases align to TRBD1. The CDR3 runs 14 residues. The germline V gene has CDR1 SEHNR and CDR2 FQNEAQ (reference sequence). V lost 3 bases, J lost 5 bases, and 3 bases stayed unmatched. This CDR3 reads CASSFLDRDNEQFF. CDR3 coding DNA: TGTGCCAGCAGCTTCCTGGACAGGGACAATGAGCAGTTCTTC. The full variable domain, its missing parts supplied by reference TRBV7-9 and TRBJ2-1, is DTGVSQNPRHKITKRGQNVTFRCDPISEHNRLYWYRQTLGQGPEFLTYFQNEAQLEKSRLLSDRFSAERPKGSFSTLEIQRTEQGDSAMYLCASSFLDRDNEQFFGPGTRLTVL.

This chain uses TRBV14 with TRBJ1-2; D remains unclear. The CDR3 is made up of 14 amino acids. Germline CDR1 SGHDN, CDR2 FVKESK. V was cut by 2 bases and J by 1 base, with 8 bases left in between. The CDR3 nucleotides are TGTGCCAGCAGCCAATCCGGGATTAACTATGGCTACACCTTC. Amino acids: CASSQSGINYGYTF.

This clonotype was picked up many times. This chain joins TRBV4-1 and TRBJ2-3; TRBD2 matches 9 bases. Germline trimming cut 0 bases from V and 2 bases from J; bases unmatched to any gene: 6. This CDR3 contains 17 residues. In germline, CDR1 is MGHRA, CDR2 YSYEKL. The CDR3 region has the DNA TGCGCCAGCAGCCAAGATGGGATAGCGGGGGTCACAGATACGCAGTATTTT. This sequence encodes CASSQDGIAGVTDTQYF.